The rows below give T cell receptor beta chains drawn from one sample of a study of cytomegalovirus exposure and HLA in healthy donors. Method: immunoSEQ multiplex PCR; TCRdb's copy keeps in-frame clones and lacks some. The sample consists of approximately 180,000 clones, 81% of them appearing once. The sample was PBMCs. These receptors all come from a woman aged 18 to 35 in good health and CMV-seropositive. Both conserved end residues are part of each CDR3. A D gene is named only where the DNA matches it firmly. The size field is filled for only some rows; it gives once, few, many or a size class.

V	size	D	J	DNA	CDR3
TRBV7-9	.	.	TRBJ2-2	TGTGCCAGCAGCCCGACAGGAGCTAACACCGGGGAGCTGTTTTTT	CASSPTGANTGELFF
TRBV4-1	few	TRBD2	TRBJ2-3	TGCGCCAGCAGCCAACCCAGCGGGGGGGTATTATATACGCAGTATTTT	CASSQPSGGVLYTQYF
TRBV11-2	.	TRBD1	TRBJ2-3	TGTGCCAGCAGACCTGTGGGACAGGGCACAGATACGCAGTATTTT	CASRPVGQGTDTQYF
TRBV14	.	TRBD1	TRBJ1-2	TGTGCCAGCAGCCAAGACTGGACAGGGGGCGTCTATGGCTACACCTTC	CASSQDWTGGVYGYTF
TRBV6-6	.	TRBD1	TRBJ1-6	TGTGCCAGCAGTTACTCGACAGGGCAGGTTTCACCCCTCCACTTT	CASSYSTGQVSPLHF
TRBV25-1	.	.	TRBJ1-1	TGTGCCAGCAGTGGCGGAGTCCTCAACACTGAAGCTTTCTTT	CASSGGVLNTEAFF
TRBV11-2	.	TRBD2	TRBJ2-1	TGTGCCAGCAGCTTAGTACTAGCGGGGGGGAGTGAGCAGTTCTTC	CASSLVLAGGSEQFF
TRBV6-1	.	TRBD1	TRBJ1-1	TGTGCCAGCAGTGGACAGGGGGCATACTTGAACACTGAAGCTTTCTTT	CASSGQGAYLNTEAFF
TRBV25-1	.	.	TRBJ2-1	TGTGCCAGCAGTGAATTGGTGGAGGACGAGCAGTTCTTC	CASSELVEDEQFF
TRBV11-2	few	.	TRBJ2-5	TGTGCCAGCAGCTTGTATCGGGGCGGGGAGGTTCAAGAGACCCAGTACTTC	CASSLYRGGEVQETQYF
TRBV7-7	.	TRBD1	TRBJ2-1	TGTGCCAGCAGCCGACAGGGTTATGATGAGCAGTTCTTC	CASSRQGYDEQFF
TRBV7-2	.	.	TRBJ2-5	TGTGCCAGCAGCTTCACGGGTGGAGAGACCCAGTACTTC	CASSFTGGETQYF